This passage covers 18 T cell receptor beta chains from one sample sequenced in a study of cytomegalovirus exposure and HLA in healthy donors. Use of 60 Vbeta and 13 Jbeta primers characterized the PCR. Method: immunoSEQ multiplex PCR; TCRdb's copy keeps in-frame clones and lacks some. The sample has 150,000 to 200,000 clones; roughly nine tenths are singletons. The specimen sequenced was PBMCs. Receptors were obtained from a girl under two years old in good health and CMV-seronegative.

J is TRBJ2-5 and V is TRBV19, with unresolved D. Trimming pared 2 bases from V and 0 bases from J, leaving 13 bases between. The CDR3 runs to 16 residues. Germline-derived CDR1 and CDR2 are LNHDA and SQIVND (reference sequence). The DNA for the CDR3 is TGTGCCAGTAGTATAACCCCCTCTACGCACCAAGAGACCCAGTACTTC. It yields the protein CASSITPSTHQETQYF.

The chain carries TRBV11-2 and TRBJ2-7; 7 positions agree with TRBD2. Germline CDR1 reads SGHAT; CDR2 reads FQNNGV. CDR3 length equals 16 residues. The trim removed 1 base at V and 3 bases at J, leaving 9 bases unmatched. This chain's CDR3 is CASSLVGGGGYYEQYF. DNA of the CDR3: TGTGCCAGCAGCTTAGTTGGCGGCGGGGGATACTACGAGCAGTACTTC.

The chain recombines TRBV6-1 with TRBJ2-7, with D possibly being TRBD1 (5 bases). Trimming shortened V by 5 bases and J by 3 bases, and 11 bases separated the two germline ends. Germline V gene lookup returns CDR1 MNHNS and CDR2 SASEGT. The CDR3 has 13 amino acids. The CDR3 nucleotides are TGTGCCAGCAGTTGGCCAGGGAACTACGAGCAGTACTTC. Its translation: CASSWPGNYEQYF.

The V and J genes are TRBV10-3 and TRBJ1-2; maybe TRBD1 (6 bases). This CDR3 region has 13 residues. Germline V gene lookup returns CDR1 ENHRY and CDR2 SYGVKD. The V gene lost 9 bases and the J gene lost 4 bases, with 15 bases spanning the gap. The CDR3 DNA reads TGTGCCATTGGGACACCTTCCGGCTATGGCTACACCTTC. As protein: CAIGTPSGYGYTF.

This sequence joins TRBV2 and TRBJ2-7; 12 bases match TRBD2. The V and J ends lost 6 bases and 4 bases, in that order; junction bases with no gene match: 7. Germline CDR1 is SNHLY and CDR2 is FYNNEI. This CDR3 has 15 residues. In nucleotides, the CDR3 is TGTGCCAGCAGCTTAAGACTAGCGGGAGTTTACGAGCAGTACTTC. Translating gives CASSLRLAGVYEQYF.

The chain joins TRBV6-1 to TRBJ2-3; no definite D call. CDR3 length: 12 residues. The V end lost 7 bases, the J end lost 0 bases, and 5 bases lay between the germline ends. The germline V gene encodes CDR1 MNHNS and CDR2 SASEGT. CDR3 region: CASIDSTDTQYF. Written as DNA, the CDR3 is TGTGCCAGCATAGATAGCACAGATACGCAGTATTTT.

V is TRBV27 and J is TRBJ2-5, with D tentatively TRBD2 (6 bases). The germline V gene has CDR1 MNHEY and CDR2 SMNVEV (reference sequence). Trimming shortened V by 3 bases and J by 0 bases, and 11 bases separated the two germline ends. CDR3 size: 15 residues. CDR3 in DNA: TGTGCCAGCAGTTTTGCGGGACCGTACCAAGAGACCCAGTACTTC. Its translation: CASSFAGPYQETQYF.

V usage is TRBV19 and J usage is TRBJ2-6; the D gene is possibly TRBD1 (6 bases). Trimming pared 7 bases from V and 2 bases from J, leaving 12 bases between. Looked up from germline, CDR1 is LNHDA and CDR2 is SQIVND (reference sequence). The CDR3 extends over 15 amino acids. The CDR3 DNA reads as TGTGCCAGTAAATCAGGGGAAACTGGGGCCAACGTCCTGACTTTC. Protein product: CASKSGETGANVLTF.

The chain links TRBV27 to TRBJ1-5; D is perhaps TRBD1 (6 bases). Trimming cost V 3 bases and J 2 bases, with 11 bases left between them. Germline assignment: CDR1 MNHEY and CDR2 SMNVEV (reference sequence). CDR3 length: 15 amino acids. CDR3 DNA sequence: TGTGCCAGCAGTTTTACAGGGACGGGCAATCAGCCCCAGCATTTT. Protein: CASSFTGTGNQPQHF.

CDR3: CAISESAGAYNEQFF. The CDR3 nucleotides read TGTGCCATCAGTGAGTCAGCGGGGGCTTACAATGAGCAGTTCTTC. J is TRBJ2-1 and V is TRBV10-3; 8 bases match TRBD2. This CDR3 is 15 amino acids long. Germline V gene data show CDR1 as ENHRY and CDR2 as SYGVKD. The V gene end was trimmed by 0 bases and the J gene end by 4 bases; junction bases not matched to a gene: 2.

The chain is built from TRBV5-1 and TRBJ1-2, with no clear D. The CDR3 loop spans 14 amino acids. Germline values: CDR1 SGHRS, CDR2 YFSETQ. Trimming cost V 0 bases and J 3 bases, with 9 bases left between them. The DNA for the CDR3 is TGCGCCAGCAGCTTGGGGTCCGCGGACTATGGCTACACCTTC. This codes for CASSLGSADYGYTF.

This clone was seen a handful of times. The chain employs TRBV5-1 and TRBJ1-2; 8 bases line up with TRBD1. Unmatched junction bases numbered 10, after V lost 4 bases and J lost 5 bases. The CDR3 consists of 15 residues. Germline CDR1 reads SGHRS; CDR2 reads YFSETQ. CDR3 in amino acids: CASSRGLGQAYGYTF. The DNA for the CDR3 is TGCGCCAGCAGCCGAGGTCTGGGACAGGCATATGGCTACACCTTC.

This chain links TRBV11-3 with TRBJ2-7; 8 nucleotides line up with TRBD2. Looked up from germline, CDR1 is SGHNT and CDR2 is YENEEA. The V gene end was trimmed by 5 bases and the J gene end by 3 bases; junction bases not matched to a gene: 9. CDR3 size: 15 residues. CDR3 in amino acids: CASSRGGQLVYEQYF. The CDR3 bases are TGTGCCAGCAGCCGGGGGGGGCAGCTAGTCTACGAGCAGTACTTC.

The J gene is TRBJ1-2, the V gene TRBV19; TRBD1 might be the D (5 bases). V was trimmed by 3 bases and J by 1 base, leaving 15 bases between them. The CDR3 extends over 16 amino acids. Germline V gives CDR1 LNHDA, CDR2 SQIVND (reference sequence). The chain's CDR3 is CASSIKTGGSNYGYTF. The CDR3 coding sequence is TGTGCCAGTAGTATCAAGACGGGGGGTAGTAACTATGGCTACACCTTC. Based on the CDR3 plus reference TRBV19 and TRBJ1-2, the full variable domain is DGGITQSPKYLFRKEGQNVTLSCEQNLNHDAMYWYRQDPGQGLRLIYYSQIVNDFQKGDIAEGYSVSREKKESFPLTVTSAQKNPTAFYLCASSIKTGGSNYGYTFGSGTRLTVV.

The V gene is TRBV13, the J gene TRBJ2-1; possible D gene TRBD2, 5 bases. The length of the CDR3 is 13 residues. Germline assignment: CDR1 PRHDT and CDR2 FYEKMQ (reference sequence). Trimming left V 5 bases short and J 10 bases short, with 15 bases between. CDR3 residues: CASSPRGIAEQFF. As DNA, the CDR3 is TGTGCCAGCAGCCCCCGGGGTATAGCGGAGCAGTTCTTC.

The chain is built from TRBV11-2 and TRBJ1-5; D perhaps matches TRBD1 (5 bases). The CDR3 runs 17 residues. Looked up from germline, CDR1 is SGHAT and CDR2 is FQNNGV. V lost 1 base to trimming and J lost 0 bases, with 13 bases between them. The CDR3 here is CASSLGMGGYSNQPQHF. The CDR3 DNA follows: TGTGCCAGCAGCTTAGGGATGGGGGGGTATAGCAATCAGCCCCAGCATTTT.

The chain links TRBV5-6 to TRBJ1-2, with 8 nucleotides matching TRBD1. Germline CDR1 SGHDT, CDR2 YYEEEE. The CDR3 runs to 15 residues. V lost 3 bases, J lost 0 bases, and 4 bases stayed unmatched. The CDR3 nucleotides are TGTGCCAGCAGCTCCGACAGGGGAGCTAACTATGGCTACACCTTC. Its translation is CASSSDRGANYGYTF.

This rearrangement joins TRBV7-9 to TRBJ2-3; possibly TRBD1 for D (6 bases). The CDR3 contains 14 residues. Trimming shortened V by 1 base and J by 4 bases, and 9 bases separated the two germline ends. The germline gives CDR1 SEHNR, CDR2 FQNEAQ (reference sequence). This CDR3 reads CASSLGSGADTQYF. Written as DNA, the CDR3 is TGTGCCAGCAGCTTAGGTTCAGGGGCAGATACGCAGTATTTT.